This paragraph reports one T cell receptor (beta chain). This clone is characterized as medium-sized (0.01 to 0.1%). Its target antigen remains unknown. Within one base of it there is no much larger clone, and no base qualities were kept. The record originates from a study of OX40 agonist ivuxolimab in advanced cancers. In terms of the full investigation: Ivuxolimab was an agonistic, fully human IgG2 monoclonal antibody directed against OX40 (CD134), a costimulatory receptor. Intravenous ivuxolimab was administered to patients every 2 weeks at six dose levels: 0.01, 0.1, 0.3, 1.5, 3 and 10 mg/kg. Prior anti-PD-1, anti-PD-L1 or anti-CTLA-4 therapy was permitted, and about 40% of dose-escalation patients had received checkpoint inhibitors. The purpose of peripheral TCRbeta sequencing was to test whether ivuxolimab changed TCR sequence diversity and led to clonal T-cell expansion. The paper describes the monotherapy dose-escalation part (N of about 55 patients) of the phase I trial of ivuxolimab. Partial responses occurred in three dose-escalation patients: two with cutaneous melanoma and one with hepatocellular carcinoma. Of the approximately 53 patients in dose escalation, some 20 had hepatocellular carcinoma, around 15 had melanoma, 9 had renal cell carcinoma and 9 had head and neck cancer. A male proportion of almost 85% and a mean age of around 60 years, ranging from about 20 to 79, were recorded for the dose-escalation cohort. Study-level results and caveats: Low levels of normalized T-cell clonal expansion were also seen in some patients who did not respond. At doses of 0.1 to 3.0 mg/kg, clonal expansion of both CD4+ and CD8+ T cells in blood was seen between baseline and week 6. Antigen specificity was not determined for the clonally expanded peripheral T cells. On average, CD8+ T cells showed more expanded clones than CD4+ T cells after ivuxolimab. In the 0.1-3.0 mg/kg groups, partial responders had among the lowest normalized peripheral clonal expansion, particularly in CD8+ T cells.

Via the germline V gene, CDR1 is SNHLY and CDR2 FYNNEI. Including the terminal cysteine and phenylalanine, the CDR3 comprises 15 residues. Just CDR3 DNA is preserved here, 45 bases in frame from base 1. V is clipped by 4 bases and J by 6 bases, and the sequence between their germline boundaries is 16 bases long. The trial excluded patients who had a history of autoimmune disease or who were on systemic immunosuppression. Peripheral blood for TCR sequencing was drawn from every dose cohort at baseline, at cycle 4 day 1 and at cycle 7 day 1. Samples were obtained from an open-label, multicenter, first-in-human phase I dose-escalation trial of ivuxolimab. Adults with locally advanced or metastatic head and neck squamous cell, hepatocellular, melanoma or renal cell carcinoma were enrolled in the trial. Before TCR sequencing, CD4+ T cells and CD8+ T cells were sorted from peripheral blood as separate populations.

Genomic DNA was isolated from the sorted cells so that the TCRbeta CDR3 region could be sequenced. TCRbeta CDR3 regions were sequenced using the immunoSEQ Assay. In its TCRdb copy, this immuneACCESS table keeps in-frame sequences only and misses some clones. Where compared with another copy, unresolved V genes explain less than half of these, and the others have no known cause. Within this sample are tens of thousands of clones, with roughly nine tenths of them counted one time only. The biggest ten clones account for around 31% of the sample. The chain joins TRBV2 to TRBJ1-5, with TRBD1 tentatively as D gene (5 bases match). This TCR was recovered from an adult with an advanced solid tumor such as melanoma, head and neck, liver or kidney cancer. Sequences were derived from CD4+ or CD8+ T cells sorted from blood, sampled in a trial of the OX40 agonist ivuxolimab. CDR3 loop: CASSGGSGVRQPQHF. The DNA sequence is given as TGTGCCAGCAGTGGGGGCAGTGGGGTTCGTCAGCCCCAGCATTTT. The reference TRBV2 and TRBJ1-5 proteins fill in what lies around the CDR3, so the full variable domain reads EPEVTQTPSHQVTQMGQEVILRCVPISNHLYFYWYRQILGQKVEFLVSFYNNEISEKSEIFDDQFSVERPDGSNFTLKIRSTKLEDSAMYFCASSGGSGVRQPQHFGDGTRLSIL.